The source of this TCR beta chain is a study of response to subunit inactivated influenza vaccine. This clonotype appeared a few times. No antigen is known for it. The study, taken as a whole, reports: The study's authors posited that every seasonal influenza vaccination enlists few new T cells.

In TCRdb, the RT-PCR reads were re-called with MiXCR into one record per CDR3 protein. The sample shows a few hundred thousand distinct CDR3 sequences, around 13% of them seen only once. Specimen: PBMCs from blood, collected 11 to 12 days after vaccination. The TCR sequence derives from a middle-aged man who received an inactivated influenza vaccine.

This chain's CDR3 is CATSDLRDDATDTQYF. CDR3 in DNA: TGTGCCACCAGTGATTTAAGGGACGACGCCACAGATACGCAGTATTTT. The V and J genes are TRBV24-1 and TRBJ2-3; possibly TRBD1 or TRBD2 for D (5 bases each). The CDR3 covers 16 residues. The germline CDR1 and CDR2 sequences are KGHDR and SFDVKD. Trimming left V 1 base short and J 2 bases short, with 12 bases between.